This entry features one T cell receptor (beta chain) sequence. These data belong to a study of blood T cell repertoires in COVID-19. Study-wide context: COVID-19 samples collected from the United States, Italy and Spain covered acute and convalescent phases. T cells, B-cell-depleted T cells, or PBMCs supplied cDNA or gDNA.

As originally analysed: Reference gene primer amplification gave nucleated cell count estimates. Generated by immunoSEQ multiplex PCR, the TCRdb table keeps only in-frame clones and is missing some. V, J and clone size are taken as reported in that table, and D and trimming were inferred from the DNA itself. The table shows 150,000 to 200,000 clones, with 81% occurring only once. From germline, CDR1 is SNHLY and CDR2 FYNNEI. This CDR3 contains 15 residues. V lost 9 bases and J lost 5, with 17 bases in between. The specimen sequenced was peripheral blood. The chain recombines TRBV2 with TRBJ1-6; a possible D gene is TRBD1 (5 bases). The receptor comes from a man between 60 and 75 years old with active or convalescent COVID-19. In nucleotides, the CDR3 is TGTGCCAGGACCTTGAGGGCGGGGGATAATTCACCCCTCCACTTT. It translates to CARTLRAGDNSPLHF.